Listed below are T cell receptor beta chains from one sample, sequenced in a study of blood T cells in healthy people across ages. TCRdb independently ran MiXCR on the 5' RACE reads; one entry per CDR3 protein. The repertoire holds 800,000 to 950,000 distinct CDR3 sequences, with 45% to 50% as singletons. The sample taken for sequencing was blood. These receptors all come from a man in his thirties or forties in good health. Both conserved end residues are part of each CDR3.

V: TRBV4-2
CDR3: CASSRDIDEQYF

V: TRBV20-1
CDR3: CSAPREVQETRYF

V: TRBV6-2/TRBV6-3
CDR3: CASSRNSRAGQPQHF

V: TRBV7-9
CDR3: CASSLVGFSYEQYF

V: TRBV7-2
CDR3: CASSPEAGNNQPQHF

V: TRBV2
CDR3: CASSEWSGAETQYF

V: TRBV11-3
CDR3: CASSLEDRRNEQFF

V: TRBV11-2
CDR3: CASNRGPLDNEQFF

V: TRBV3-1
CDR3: CATAIYALETQYF

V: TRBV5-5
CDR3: CASSFTTGTEQYF

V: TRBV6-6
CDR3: CASSDTGCGYTF

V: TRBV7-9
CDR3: CASSSARAMNTEAFF

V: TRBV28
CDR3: CASSFPKRGGHEQFF

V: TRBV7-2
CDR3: CASSETGARIAKNIQYF

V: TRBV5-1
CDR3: CASSSWTGGSGANVLTF

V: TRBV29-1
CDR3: CSAEGRETQYF

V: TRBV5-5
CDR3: CASSLLASGTVEQYF

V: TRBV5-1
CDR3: CASPRPPPSDQPQHF

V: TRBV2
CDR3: CASSRTSPGELFF

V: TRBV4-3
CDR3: CASSQGVQGGGMNTEAFF

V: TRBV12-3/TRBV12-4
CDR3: CASSRQYEQYF

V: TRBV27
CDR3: CAGSPGTGSSYEQYF

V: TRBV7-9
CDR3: CASSLFSGFSYEQYF

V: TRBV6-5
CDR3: CASSYYMTSSGANVLTF

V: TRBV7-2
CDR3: CASAPAVVYGYTF

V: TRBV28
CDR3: CASSLIGRETQYF

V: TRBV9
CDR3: CASSVAGLGVDEQFF

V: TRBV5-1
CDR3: CASSLDNMNTEAFF

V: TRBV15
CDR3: CATSIGTDYNEQFF

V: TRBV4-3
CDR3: CASSHTREALNEQYF

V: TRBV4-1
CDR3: CASSQQGRGNQPQHF

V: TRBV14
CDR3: CASSLGTGASVGELFF

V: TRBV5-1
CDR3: CATSEYGGYQETQYF

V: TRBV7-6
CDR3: CASSGSQGFLAKNIQYF

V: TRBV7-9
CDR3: CASSLDRGTNEKLFF

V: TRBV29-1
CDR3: CSVEAGRNTYEQYF

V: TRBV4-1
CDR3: CASSVRSVLYGYTF

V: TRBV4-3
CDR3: CASSLTGDLPRNIQYF

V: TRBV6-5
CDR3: CASSYSSPGPGSTDTQYF

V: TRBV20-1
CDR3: CSAIPTGTKGGQPQHF

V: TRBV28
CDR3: CASRTPGSMNTEAFF

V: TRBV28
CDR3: CASSTGNGIYQPQHF

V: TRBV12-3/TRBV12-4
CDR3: CASMGLAGGRDTQYF

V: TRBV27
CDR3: CASRFTGGGYEQYF

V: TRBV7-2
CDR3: CASSLGSGEVAFF

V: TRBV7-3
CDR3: CASSLDRAGGTDTQYF

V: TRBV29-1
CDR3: CSVPRRGGPTDTQYF

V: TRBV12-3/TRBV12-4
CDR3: CASTFGTSGYNEQFF